This TCR beta chain was recorded in a study of radiation and T cells in renal cell carcinoma. Study-wide background: Nephrectomy followed 15 Gy stereotactic body radiation by 4 weeks. Points from the study as a whole: In blood, top tumor clones expanded by 2 weeks, shrinking by 4.

Profiling relied on immunoSEQ multiplex PCR, and the TCRdb table lists in-frame clones only, not all of them. The sample carries about 65,000 clones, just over 75% recorded once. Germline V gene data show CDR1 as MNHNS and CDR2 as SASEGT. CDR3 size: 17 residues. V gave up 3 bases and J gave up 1 base, with 16 bases separating them. The sample's time point: blood 2 weeks post-SBRT. Treatment denoted: 15 Gy SBRT to primary tumor, nephrectomy 4 weeks later. Radiation-treated patients gave blood at baseline, week 2 and week 4. The tumor was a clear cell renal cell carcinoma. Comment on this clone: Its antigen is undetermined.

This chain joins TRBV6-1 and TRBJ1-5; D not certain. The sequence came from a man between 60 and 75 years old with renal cell carcinoma. The specimen comprised blood, sampled from a patient whose treatment included radiotherapy and nephrectomy. CDR3 nucleotide sequence: TGTGCCAGCAGTGACCGGCGGCAGCTATTAAGCAATCAGCCCCAGCATTTT. The encoded protein is CASSDRRQLLSNQPQHF.